These 6 T cell receptor beta chains were sequenced from one sample in a study of shared clonotypes between healthy human individuals. Assay used: immunoSEQ multiplex PCR; TCRdb lists only in-frame clones, some missing. The table has under 1,900,000 clones, 98% seen once; the top ten hold around 0.38%. The specimen sequenced was naive CD4+ T cells sorted from blood. Subset of the sample: CD45RA+ positively selected. The receptor source for this set is a young man in good health.

The gene calls are TRBV5-1 and TRBJ2-2, with TRBD2 identical over 13 bases. The CDR3 sequence is 16 residues long. CDR1 is SGHRS and CDR2 is YFSETQ in the germline V gene. V was pared by 3 bases and J by 7 bases, with 6 bases of the junction left unmatched. The CDR3 DNA sequence: TGCGCCAGCAGCTACGGGACTAGCGGGACGGACGGGGAGCTGTTTTTT. It codes for CASSYGTSGTDGELFF.

The chain links TRBV6-5 to TRBJ2-7, with D perhaps matching TRBD1 (6 bases). The germline gives CDR1 MNHEY, CDR2 SVGAGI. V gave up 6 bases and J gave up 0 bases, with 15 bases separating them. The CDR3 runs to 15 residues. In DNA form, the CDR3 reads TGTGCCAGCAGGTCAGGGGCAGGGCTCTCCTACGAGCAGTACTTC. Protein product: CASRSGAGLSYEQYF.

This chain links TRBV18 with TRBJ2-3; D gene uncertain. Germline assignment: CDR1 KGHSH and CDR2 LQKENI. With 3 bases removed from V and 2 bases from J, the gap between germline ends came to 12 bases. This CDR3 spans 15 amino acids. In DNA form, the CDR3 reads TGTGCCAGCTCACCGTTGGCGCGGCCCACAGATACGCAGTATTTT. Protein: CASSPLARPTDTQYF.

The J gene is TRBJ2-6, the V gene TRBV5-1; a possible D gene is TRBD1 (6 bases). CDR1 is SGHRS, CDR2 YFSETQ, per germline. Trimming shortened V by 9 bases and J by 4 bases, and 20 bases separated the two germline ends. The CDR3 has 16 amino acids. The chain's CDR3 is CATTGQAASGANVLTF. CDR3 DNA: TGCGCCACTACGGGACAAGCCGCGTCGGGGGCCAACGTCCTGACTTTC.

The chain uses TRBV18 and TRBJ2-5, with TRBD2 matching 14 bases. This CDR3 spans 18 amino acids. After removal of 6 bases from V and 5 bases from J, the junction contained 14 bases not matched to a gene. The germline V gene has CDR1 KGHSH and CDR2 LQKENI. In DNA form, the CDR3 reads TGTGCCAGCTCGGCAGAGATCGGGACTAGCGGGAGTTCTGAGACCCAGTACTTC. Protein: CASSAEIGTSGSSETQYF.

This chain connects TRBV30 to TRBJ1-2; D is ambiguous. With 0 bases removed from V and 8 bases from J, the gap between germline ends came to 16 bases. The CDR3 covers 14 residues. CDR1 GTSNPN and CDR2 SVGIG come from the germline V gene (reference sequence). The CDR3 sequence is CAWSVVGRGVGYTF. DNA for the CDR3: TGTGCCTGGAGTGTAGTAGGGAGAGGAGTCGGCTACACCTTC.